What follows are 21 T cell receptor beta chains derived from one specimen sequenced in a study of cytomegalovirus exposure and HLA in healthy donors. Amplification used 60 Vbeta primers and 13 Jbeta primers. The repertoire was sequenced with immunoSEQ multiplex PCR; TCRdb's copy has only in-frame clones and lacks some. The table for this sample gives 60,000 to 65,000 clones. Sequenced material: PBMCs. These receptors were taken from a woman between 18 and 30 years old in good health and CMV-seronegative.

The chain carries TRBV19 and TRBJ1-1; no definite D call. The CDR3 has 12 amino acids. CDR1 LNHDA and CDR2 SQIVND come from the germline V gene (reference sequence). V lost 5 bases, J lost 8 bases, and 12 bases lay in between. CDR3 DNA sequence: TGTGCCAGTAGTCCCGGAGGGTCCGAAGCTTTCTTT. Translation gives CASSPGGSEAFF.

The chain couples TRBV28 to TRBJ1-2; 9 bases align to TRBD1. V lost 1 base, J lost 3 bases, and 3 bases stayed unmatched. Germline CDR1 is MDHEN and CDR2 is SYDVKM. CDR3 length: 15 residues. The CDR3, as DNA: TGTGCCAGCAGTTTATCCGGACAGGGGTACTATGGCTACACCTTC. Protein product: CASSLSGQGYYGYTF.

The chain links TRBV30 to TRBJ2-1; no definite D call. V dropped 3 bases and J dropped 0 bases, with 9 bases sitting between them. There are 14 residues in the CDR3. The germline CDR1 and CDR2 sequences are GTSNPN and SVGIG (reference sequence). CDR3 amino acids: CAWSYSGSYNEQFF. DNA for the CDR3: TGTGCCTGGAGCTACAGTGGCTCCTACAATGAGCAGTTCTTC.

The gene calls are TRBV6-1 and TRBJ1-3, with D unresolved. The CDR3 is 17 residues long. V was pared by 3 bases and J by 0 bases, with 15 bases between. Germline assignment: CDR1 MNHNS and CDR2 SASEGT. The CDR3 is CASSDMGRMSSGNTIYF. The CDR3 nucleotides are TGTGCCAGCAGTGATATGGGCAGGATGAGCTCTGGAAACACCATATATTTT.

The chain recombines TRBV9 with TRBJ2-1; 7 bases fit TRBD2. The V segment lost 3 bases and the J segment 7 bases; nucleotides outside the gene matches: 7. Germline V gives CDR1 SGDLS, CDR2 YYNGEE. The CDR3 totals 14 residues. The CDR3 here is CASSGRGGPNEQFF. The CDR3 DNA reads TGTGCCAGCAGCGGACGGGGAGGGCCGAATGAGCAGTTCTTC.

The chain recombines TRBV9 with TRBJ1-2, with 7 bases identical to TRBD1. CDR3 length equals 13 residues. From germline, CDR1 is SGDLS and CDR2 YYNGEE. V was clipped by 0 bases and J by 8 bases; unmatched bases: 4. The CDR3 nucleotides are TGTGCCAGCAGCGTAGAGGGGGCGCGGGGCTACACCTTC. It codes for CASSVEGARGYTF.

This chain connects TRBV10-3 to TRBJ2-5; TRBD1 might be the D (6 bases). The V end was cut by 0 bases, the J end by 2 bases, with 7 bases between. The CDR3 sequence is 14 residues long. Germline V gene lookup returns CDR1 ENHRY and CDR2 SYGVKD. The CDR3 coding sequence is TGTGCCATCAGTGAGTCGGGGGCACAAGAGACCCAGTACTTC. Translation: CAISESGAQETQYF.

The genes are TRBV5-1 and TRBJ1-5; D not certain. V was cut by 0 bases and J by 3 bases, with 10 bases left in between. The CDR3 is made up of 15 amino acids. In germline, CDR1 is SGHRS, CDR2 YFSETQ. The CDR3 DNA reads TGCGCCAGCAGCTTGGGAGAGCGTAACAATCAGCCCCAGCATTTT. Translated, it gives CASSLGERNNQPQHF.

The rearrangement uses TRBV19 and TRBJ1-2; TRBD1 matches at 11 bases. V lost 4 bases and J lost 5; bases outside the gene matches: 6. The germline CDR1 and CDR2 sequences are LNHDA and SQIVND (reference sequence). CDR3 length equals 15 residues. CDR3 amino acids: CASSTRDRGSYGYTF. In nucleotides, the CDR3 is TGTGCCAGTAGTACCCGGGACAGGGGGTCGTATGGCTACACCTTC.

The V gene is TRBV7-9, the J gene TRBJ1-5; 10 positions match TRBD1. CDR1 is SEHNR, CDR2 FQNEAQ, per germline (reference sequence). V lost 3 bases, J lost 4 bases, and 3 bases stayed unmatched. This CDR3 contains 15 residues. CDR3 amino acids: CASSFGQGVNQPQHF. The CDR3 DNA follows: TGTGCCAGCAGCTTTGGACAGGGGGTAAATCAGCCCCAGCATTTT.

DNA of the CDR3: TGTGCCTGGAGTACAGGGCGGTATGGCTACACCTTC. It specifies CAWSTGRYGYTF. The chain uses TRBV30 and TRBJ1-2; D perhaps matches TRBD1 (6 bases). Looked up from germline, CDR1 is GTSNPN and CDR2 is SVGIG (reference sequence). The V and J ends lost 2 bases and 5 bases respectively, with 9 bases between them. The CDR3 runs 12 residues.

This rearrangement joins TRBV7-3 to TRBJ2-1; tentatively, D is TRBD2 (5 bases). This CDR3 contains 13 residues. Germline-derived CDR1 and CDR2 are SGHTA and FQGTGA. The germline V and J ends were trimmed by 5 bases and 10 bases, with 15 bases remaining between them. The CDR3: CASSRSGKTEQFF. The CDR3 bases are TGTGCCAGCAGCAGATCCGGGAAGACCGAGCAGTTCTTC. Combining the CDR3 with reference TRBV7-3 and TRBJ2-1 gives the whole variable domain GAGVSQTPSNKVTEKGKYVELRCDPISGHTALYWYRQSLGQGPEFLIYFQGTGAADDSGLPNDRFFAVRPEGSVSTLKIQRTERGDSAVYLCASSRSGKTEQFFGPGTRLTVL.

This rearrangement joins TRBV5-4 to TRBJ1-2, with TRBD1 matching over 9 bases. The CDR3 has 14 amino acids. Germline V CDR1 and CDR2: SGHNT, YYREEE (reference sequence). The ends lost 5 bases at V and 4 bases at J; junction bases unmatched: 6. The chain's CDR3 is CASRVTGGRYGYTF. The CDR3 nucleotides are TGTGCCAGCAGGGTTACAGGGGGCCGCTATGGCTACACCTTC.

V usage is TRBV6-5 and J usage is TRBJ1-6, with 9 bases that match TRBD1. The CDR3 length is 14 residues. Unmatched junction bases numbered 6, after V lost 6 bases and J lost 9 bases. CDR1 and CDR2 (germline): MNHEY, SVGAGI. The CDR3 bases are TGTGCCAGCAGAAAGGGACAGGGCGTTTCACCCCTCCACTTT. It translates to CASRKGQGVSPLHF.

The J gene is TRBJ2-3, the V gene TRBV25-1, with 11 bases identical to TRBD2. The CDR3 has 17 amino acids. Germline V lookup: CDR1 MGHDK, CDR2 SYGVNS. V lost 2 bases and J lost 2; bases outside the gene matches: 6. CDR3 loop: CASSERGTSGHTDTQYF. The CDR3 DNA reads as TGTGCCAGCAGTGAAAGGGGGACTAGCGGACACACAGATACGCAGTATTTT.

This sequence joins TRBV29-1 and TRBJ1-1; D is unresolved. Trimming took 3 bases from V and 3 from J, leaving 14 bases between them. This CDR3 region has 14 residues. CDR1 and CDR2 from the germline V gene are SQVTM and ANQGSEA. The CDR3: CSVEAKLADTEAFF. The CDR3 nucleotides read TGCAGCGTTGAGGCCAAATTGGCGGACACTGAAGCTTTCTTT. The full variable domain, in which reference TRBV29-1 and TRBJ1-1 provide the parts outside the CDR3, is SAVISQKPSRDICQRGTSLTIQCQVDSQVTMMFWYRQQPGQSLTLIATANQGSEATYESGFVIDKFPISRPNLTFSTLTVSNMSPEDSSIYLCSVEAKLADTEAFFGQGTRLTVV.

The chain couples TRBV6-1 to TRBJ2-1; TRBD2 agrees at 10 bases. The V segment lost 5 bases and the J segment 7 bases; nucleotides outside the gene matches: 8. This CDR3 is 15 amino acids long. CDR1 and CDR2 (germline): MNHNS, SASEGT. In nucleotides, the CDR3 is TGTGCCAGCAGTATCCTAGCGGGAGATCAGAATGAGCAGTTCTTC. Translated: CASSILAGDQNEQFF.

CDR3 coding DNA: TGTGCCAGCAGCGTAGAACGTTACTCAGATACGCAGTATTTT. Amino acid sequence: CASSVERYSDTQYF. The chain couples TRBV9 to TRBJ2-3; D is undetermined. The CDR3 extends over 14 amino acids. V shed 0 bases and J shed 4 bases, with 9 bases lying between them. The V gene's germline CDR1 is SGDLS and CDR2 YYNGEE.

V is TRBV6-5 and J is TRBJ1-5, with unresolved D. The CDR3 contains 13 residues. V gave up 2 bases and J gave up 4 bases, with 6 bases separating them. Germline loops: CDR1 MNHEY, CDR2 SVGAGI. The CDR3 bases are TGTGCCAGCAGTTACGCACAGAATCAGCCCCAGCATTTT. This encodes CASSYAQNQPQHF.

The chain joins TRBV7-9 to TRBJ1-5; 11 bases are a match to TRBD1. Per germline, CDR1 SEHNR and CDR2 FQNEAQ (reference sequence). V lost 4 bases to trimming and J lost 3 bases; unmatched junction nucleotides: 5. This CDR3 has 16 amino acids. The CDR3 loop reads CASSSRTGGDNQPQHF. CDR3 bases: TGTGCCAGCAGCTCCCGGACAGGGGGCGACAATCAGCCCCAGCATTTT.

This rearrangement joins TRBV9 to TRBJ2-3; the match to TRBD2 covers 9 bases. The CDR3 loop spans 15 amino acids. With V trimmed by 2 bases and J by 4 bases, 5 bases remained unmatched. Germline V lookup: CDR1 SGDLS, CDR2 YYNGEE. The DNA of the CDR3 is TGTGCCAGCAGCGTCGCTAGCGGGGCCGCAGATACGCAGTATTTT. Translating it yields CASSVASGAADTQYF. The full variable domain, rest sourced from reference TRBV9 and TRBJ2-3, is DSGVTQTPKHLITATGQRVTLRCSPRSGDLSVYWYQQSLDQGLQFLIQYYNGEERAKGNILERFSAQQFPDLHSELNLSSLELGDSALYFCASSVASGAADTQYFGPGTRLTVL.